This TCR beta chain comes out of a study of T cells in Graves' hyperthyroidism and ophthalmopathy. General study points: Separating ophthalmopathy from stable hyperthyroidism was achieved by a 13 V-J model. Ophthalmopathy got predicted by the model a median about 6.5 months before its onset. Blood also showed most of the thyroid clonotypes that were expanded above 0.001.

Comment on this clonotype: The antigen is unknown.

CDR3 size: 13 residues. Trimming cost V 4 bases and J 3 bases; bases outside gene matches: 6. CDR1 and CDR2 (germline): SQVTM, ANQGSEA. Researchers took RNA transcripts and amplified the TCR beta CDR3 regions from them. First-round RT-PCR of the TCR CDR3 relied on the HTBI primer set. TCRdb ran MiXCR on the multiplex PCR reads and lists one entry per CDR3 protein. The data show about 610,000 distinct CDR3 sequences, about 45% seen once. This receptor was identified in a woman under 30 with Graves' hyperthyroidism. Sequencing was performed on peripheral blood or thyroid tissue (not recorded which). This sequence joins TRBV29-1 and TRBJ2-7, with 7 bases aligning to TRBD2. The CDR3 loop reads CSVVQGGGYEQYF. In DNA, the CDR3 is TGCAGCGTTGTCCAGGGCGGGGGCTACGAGCAGTACTTC.